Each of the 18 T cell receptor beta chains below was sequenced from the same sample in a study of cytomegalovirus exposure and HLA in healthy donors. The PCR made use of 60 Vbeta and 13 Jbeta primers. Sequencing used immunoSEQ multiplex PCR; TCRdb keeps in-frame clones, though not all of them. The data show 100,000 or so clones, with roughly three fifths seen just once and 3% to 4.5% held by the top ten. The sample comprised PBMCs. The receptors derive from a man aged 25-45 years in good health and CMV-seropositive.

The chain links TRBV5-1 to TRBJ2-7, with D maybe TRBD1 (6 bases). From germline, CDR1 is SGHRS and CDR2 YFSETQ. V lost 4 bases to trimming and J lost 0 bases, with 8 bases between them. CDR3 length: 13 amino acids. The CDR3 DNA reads TGCGCCAGCAGCCTGACAGGCTCCTACGAGCAGTACTTC. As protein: CASSLTGSYEQYF.

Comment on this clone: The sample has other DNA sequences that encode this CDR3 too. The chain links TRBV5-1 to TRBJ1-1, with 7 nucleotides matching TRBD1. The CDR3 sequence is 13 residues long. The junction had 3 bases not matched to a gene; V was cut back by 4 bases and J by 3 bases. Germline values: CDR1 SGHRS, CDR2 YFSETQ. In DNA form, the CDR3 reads TGCGCCAGCAGCCTAGGGACAGACACTGAAGCTTTCTTT. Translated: CASSLGTDTEAFF.

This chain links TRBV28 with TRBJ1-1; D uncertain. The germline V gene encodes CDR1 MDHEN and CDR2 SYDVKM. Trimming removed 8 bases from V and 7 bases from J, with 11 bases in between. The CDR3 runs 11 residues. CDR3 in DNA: TGTGCCAGCCTGGGAGTCAGTGAAGCTTTCTTT. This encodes CASLGVSEAFF.

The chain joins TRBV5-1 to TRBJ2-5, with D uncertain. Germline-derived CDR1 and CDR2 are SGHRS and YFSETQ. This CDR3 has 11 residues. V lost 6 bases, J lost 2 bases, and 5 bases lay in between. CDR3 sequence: CASKSQETQYF. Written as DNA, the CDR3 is TGCGCCAGCAAGAGTCAAGAGACCCAGTACTTC.

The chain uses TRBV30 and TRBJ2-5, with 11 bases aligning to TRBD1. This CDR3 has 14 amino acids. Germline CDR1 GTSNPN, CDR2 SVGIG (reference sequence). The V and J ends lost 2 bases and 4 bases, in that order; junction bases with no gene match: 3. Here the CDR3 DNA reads TGTGCCTGGAGTTGGGGACAGGGGGGAGAGACCCAGTACTTC. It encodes CAWSWGQGGETQYF.

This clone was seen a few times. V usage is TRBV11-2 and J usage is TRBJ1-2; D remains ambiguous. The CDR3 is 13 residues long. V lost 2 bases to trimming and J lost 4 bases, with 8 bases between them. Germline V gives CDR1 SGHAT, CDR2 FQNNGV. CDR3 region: CASSLQYGYGYTF. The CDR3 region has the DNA TGTGCCAGCAGCTTACAATACGGCTATGGCTACACCTTC.

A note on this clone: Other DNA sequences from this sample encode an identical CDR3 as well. The CDR3 coding sequence is TGTGCCAGCAGCTTGGGAGCAGGCGACACAGATACGCAGTATTTT. Translation gives CASSLGAGDTDTQYF. The chain recombines TRBV5-4 with TRBJ2-3; no clear D gene. The germline V gene has CDR1 SGHNT and CDR2 YYREEE (reference sequence). V shed 0 bases and J shed 2 bases, with 10 bases lying between them. The CDR3 has 15 residues.

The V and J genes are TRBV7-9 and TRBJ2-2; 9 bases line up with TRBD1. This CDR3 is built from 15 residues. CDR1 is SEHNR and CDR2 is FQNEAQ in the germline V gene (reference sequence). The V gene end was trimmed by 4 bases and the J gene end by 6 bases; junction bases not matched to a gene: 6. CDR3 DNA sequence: TGTGCCAGCAGCTCCACAGGGGGCGAGGCCGGGGAGCTGTTTTTT. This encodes CASSSTGGEAGELFF. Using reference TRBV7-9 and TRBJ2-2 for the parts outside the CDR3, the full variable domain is DTGVSQNPRHKITKRGQNVTFRCDPISEHNRLYWYRQTLGQGPEFLTYFQNEAQLEKSRLLSDRFSAERPKGSFSTLEIQRTEQGDSAMYLCASSSTGGEAGELFFGEGSRLTVL.

The CDR3 DNA reads TGTGCCAGCAGCCACGGGGGGGCTACAGATACGCAGTATTTT. Protein: CASSHGGATDTQYF. The J gene is TRBJ2-3, the V gene TRBV7-9; TRBD2 agrees at 8 bases. The CDR3 totals 14 residues. V was pared by 5 bases and J by 3 bases, with 4 bases of the junction left unmatched. Germline CDR1 SEHNR, CDR2 FQNEAQ (reference sequence).

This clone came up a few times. CDR3 residues: CASSPHDSYGYTF. CDR3 sequence (DNA): TGCGCCAGCAGTCCCCACGACAGTTATGGCTACACCTTC. The chain has TRBV23-1 and TRBJ1-2, with D perhaps TRBD1 (5 bases). TRBV23-1 is labeled an ORF, and its function is uncertain. The CDR3 has 13 residues. The V end lost 4 bases, the J end lost 5 bases, and 11 bases lay between the germline ends.

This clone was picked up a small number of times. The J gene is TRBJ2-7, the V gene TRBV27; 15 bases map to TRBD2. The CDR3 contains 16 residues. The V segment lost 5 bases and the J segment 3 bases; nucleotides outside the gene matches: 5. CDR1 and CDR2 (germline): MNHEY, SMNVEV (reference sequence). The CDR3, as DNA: TGTGCCAGCAGTCGGACTAGCGGGGGGGGCTACTACGAGCAGTACTTC. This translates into CASSRTSGGGYYEQYF.

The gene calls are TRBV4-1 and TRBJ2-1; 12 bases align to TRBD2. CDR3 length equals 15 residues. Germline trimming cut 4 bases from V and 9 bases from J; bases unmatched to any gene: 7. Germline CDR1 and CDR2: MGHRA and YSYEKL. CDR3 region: CASSPGLAGRGEQFF. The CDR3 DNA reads TGCGCCAGCAGCCCAGGACTAGCGGGGAGGGGTGAGCAGTTCTTC.

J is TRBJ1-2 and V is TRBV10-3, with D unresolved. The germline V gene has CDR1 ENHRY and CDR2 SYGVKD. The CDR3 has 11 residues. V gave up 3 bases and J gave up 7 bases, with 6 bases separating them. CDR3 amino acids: CAISDEGGYTF. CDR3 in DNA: TGTGCCATCAGTGACGAGGGTGGCTACACCTTC.

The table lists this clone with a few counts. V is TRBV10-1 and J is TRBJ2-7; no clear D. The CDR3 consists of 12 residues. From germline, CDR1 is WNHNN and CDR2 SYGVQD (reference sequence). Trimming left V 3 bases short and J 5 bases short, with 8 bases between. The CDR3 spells CASSDSPHEQYF. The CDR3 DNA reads TGCGCCAGCAGTGACTCCCCCCACGAGCAGTACTTC.

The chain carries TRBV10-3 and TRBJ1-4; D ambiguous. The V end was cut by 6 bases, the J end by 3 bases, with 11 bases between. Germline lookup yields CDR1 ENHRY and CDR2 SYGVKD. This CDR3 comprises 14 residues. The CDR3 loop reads CAIRDSGPNEKLFF. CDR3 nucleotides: TGTGCCATCAGGGACTCAGGACCTAATGAAAAACTGTTTTTT.

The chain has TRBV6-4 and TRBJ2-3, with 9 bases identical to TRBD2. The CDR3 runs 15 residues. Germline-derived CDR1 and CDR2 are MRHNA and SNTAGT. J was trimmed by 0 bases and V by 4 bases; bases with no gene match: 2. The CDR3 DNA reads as TGTGCCAGCAGTGCTACTAGCGGGAGCACAGATACGCAGTATTTT. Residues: CASSATSGSTDTQYF.

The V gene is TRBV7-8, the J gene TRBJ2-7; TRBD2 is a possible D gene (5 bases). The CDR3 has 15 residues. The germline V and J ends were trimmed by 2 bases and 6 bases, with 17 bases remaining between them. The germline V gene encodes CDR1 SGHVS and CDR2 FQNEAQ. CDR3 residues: CASSLRRIWTGEQYF. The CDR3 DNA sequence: TGTGCCAGCAGCTTAAGGCGGATTTGGACTGGCGAGCAGTACTTC.

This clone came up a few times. In DNA form, the CDR3 reads TGTGCCAGTAGTTCTTGGACAGGGGGCCTGGGATCTGAAGCTTTCTTT. Translated: CASSSWTGGLGSEAFF. The V and J genes are TRBV19 and TRBJ1-1, with 11 bases identical to TRBD1. The CDR3 sequence is 16 residues long. V shed 5 bases, J shed 6 bases, and the junction held 11 bases outside the gene matches. Germline assignment: CDR1 LNHDA and CDR2 SQIVND (reference sequence).